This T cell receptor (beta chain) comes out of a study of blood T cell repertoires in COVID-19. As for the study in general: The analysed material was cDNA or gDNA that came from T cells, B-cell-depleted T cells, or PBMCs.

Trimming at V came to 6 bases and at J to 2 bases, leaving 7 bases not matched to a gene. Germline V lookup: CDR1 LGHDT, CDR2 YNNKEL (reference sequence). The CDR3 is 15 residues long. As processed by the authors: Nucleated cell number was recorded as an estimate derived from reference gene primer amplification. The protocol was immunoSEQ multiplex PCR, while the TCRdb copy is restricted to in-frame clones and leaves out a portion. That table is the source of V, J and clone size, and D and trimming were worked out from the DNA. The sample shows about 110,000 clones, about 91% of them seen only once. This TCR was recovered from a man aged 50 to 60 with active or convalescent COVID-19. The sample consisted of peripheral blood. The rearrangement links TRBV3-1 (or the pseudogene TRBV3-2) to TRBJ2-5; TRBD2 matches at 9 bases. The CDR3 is CASSRAGGGQETQYF. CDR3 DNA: TGTGCCAGCAGTCGGGCGGGAGGGGGACAAGAGACCCAGTACTTC.